This T cell receptor (beta chain) was documented in a study of T cell repertoires in cytomegalovirus infection. Points from the study as a whole: Identification of carriers of CMV plus the relevant HLA was achieved through cumulative public TCR beta family frequency.

V lost 6 bases, J lost 1 base, and 3 bases stayed unmatched. From germline, CDR1 is MNHNS and CDR2 SASEGT. The CDR3 spans 14 residues. This clonotype was seen repeatedly, ten times or more. Its cognate antigen is unknown. TCRdb independently ran MiXCR on the reads; one entry per CDR3 protein. This sample has approximately 270,000 distinct CDR3 sequences, with under 25% found just once. The material was cultured PBMCs, obtained from culture after CMV antigen stimulation. The chain is built from TRBV6-1 and TRBJ1-1; 9 bases match TRBD1. This sequence originates from a human donor in good health (CMV status not recorded). Some clones in this sample may be carry-over from other donors' samples. The CDR3 nucleotides are TGTGCCAGCAGCCCGGACAGGGGGAACACTGAAGCTTTCTTT. Translating it yields CASSPDRGNTEAFF.